A single count supports the clone carrying this TCR beta chain. Its specificity is unknown. The data were taken from a study of OX40 agonist ivuxolimab in advanced cancers. The wider study: In this cohort, patients received ivuxolimab, an agonistic anti-OX40 (CD134) antibody. Aged 23 to 79 with a mean of approximately 60 years, they were approximately 79% male. Overall study results and limits: At doses 0.1 to 3.0 mg/kg, CD4+ and CD8+ clones expanded.

J gave up 7 bases and V 6 bases, and 9 bases lay outside the gene matches. CDR1 is MNHEY and CDR2 is SMNVEV in the germline V gene (reference sequence). This CDR3 is 15 amino acids long. Profiled with immunoSEQ multiplex PCR; TCRdb holds only in-frame clones, not every one. This table has 72,000 or so clones, 80% appearing once. The specimen was CD4+ or CD8+ T cells sorted from blood, collected in a trial of the OX40 agonist ivuxolimab. This receptor was identified in an adult with an advanced solid tumor such as melanoma, head and neck, liver or kidney cancer. V usage is TRBV27 and J usage is TRBJ2-1; 10 positions agree with TRBD1. CDR3 bases: TGTGCCAGCAGCCTACCGGGACAGGGGTGGAATGAGCAGTTCTTC. It specifies CASSLPGQGWNEQFF.